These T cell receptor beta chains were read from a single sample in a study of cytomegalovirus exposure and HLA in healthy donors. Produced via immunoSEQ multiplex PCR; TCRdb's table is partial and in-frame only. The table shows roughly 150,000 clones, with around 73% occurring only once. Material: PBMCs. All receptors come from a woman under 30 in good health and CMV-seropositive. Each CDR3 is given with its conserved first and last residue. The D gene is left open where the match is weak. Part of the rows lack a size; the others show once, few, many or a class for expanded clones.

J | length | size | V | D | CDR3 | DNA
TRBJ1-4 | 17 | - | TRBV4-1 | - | CASSRGRLSNPNEKLFF | TGCGCCAGCAGCCGAGGGAGGCTATCTAATCCTAATGAAAAACTGTTTTTT
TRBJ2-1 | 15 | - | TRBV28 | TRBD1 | CASSPSGQGYNEQFF | TGTGCCAGCAGTCCCTCAGGACAGGGCTACAATGAGCAGTTCTTC
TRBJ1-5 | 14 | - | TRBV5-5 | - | CASSITGFNQPQHF | TGTGCCAGCAGCATCACAGGTTTCAATCAGCCCCAGCATTTT
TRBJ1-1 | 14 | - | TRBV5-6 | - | CASSQDTSRAEAFF | TGTGCCAGCAGCCAGGACACTTCAAGGGCTGAAGCTTTCTTT
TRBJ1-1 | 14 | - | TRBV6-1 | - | CASSRTGRNTEAFF | TGTGCCAGCAGTCGTACAGGGAGGAACACTGAAGCTTTCTTT
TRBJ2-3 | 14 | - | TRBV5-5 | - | CASSLENLRDTQYF | TGTGCCAGCAGCTTGGAGAATTTGAGGGATACGCAGTATTTT
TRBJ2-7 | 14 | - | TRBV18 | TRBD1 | CASSPGTGHYEQYF | TGTGCCAGCTCACCAGGGACAGGGCACTACGAGCAGTACTTC
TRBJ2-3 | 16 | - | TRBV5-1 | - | CASSLDPSPGADTQYF | TGCGCCAGCAGCCTAGATCCGAGTCCCGGGGCAGATACGCAGTATTTT
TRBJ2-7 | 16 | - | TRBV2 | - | CASSPWAWASTYEQYF | TGTGCCAGCAGCCCCTGGGCCTGGGCCAGTACCTACGAGCAGTACTTC
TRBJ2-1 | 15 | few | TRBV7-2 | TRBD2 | CASSSSGGAGNEQFF | TGTGCCAGCAGCTCTTCCGGGGGGGCGGGGAATGAGCAGTTCTTC
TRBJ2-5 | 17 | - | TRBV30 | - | CAWTLGIRWGRQETQYF | TGTGCCTGGACCCTCGGTATTAGGTGGGGGCGGCAAGAGACCCAGTACTTC
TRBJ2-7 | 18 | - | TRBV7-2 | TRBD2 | CASSPPPGLAEGTYEQYF | TGTGCCAGCAGCCCTCCACCGGGACTAGCGGAGGGAACCTACGAGCAGTACTTC
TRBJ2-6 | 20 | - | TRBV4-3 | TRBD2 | CASSQFMASGVQGGANVLTF | TGCGCCAGCAGCCAATTTATGGCTAGCGGCGTTCAGGGCGGGGCCAACGTCCTGACTTTC
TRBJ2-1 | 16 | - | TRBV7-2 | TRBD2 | CASSLDSGARLNEQFF | TGTGCCAGCAGCTTAGATAGCGGGGCCCGTTTAAATGAGCAGTTCTTC
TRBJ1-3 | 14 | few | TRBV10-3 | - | CAVRTTDSGNTIYF | TGTGCCGTCAGGACAACTGACTCTGGAAACACCATATATTTT
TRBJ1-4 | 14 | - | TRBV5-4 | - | CASSSGGAREKLFF | TGTGCCAGCAGTTCCGGGGGGGCCAGGGAAAAACTGTTTTTT
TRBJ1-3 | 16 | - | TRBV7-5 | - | CARSARDRVSGNTIYF | TGTGCCAGAAGCGCCCGGGACAGGGTCTCTGGAAACACCATATATTTT
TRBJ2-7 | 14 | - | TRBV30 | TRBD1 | CARSTGQGAYEQYF | TGTGCCCGGAGTACGGGACAGGGGGCTTACGAGCAGTACTTC
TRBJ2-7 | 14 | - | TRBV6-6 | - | CASSYSNSPHEQYF | TGTGCCAGCAGTTACTCGAACAGTCCCCACGAGCAGTACTTC
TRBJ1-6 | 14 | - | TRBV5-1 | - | CASTPPGGRSPLHF | TGCGCCAGCACCCCCCCCGGGGGTCGATCACCCCTCCACTTT
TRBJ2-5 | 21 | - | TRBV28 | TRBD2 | CASSFLPLAGAKTPGQETQYF | TGTGCCAGCAGTTTCCTTCCCCTAGCGGGGGCCAAGACTCCTGGCCAAGAGACCCAGTACTTC
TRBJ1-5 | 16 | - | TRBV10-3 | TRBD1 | CAISRGPMDSNQPQHF | TGTGCCATCAGCAGGGGGCCTATGGATAGCAATCAGCCCCAGCATTTT
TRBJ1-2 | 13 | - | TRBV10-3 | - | CAISESGDYGYTF | TGTGCCATCAGTGAGTCCGGTGACTATGGCTACACCTTC
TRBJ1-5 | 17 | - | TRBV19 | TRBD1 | CASSPYGTGDSNQPQHF | TGTGCCAGTTCCCCGTATGGGACAGGGGATAGCAATCAGCCCCAGCATTTT
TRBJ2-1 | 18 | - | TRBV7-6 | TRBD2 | CASSHGTSGGTPLTEQFF | TGTGCCAGCAGCCACGGGACTAGCGGGGGGACCCCCCTTACTGAGCAGTTCTTC
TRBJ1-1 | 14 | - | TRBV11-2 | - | CASSSFGGNTEAFF | TGTGCCAGCAGCTCCTTCGGAGGGAACACTGAAGCTTTCTTT
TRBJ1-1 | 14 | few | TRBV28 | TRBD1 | CASSRTGGHTEAFF | TGTGCCAGCAGTCGGACAGGGGGCCACACTGAAGCTTTCTTT
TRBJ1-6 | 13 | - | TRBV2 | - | CASDEAVSSPLHF | TGTGCCAGCGATGAGGCAGTGAGTTCACCCCTCCACTTT
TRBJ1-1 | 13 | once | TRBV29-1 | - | CSARDIRNTEAFF | TGCAGCGCCAGGGACATCCGGAACACTGAAGCTTTCTTT
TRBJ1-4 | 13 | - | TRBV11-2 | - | CASSLGGWEKLFF | TGTGCCAGCAGCTTAGGGGGCTGGGAAAAACTGTTTTTT
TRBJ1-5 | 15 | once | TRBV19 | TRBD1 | CASTTGTALFQPQHF | TGTGCCAGTACTACGGGGACAGCTCTCTTCCAGCCCCAGCATTTT
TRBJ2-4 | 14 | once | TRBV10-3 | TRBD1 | CAIKGGQGDDIQYF | TGTGCCATCAAAGGTGGGCAGGGGGACGACATTCAGTACTTC
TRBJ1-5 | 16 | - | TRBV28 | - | CASRTQGSGGNQPQHF | TGTGCCAGCAGGACACAGGGCTCCGGGGGCAATCAGCCCCAGCATTTT
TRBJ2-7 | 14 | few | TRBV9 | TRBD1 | CASSGGQGGYEQYF | TGTGCCAGCAGCGGTGGACAGGGTGGGTACGAGCAGTACTTC
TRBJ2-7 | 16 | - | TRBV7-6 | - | CASSYRGGQFSYEQYF | TGTGCCAGCAGCTATCGCGGGGGCCAATTCTCCTACGAGCAGTACTTC
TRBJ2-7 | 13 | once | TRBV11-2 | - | CASSSDRAYEQYF | TGTGCCAGCAGCTCGGACAGAGCCTACGAGCAGTACTTC
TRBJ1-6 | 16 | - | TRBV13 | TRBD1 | CASSLLGQEPNSPLHF | TGTGCCAGCAGCTTACTCGGACAGGAGCCCAATTCACCCCTCCACTTT
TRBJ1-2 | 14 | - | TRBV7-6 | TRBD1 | CASSLEQGGYGYTF | TGTGCCAGCAGCTTAGAGCAGGGGGGCTATGGCTACACCTTC
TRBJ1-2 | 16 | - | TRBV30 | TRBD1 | CAWSPPRTGVNYGYTF | TGTGCCTGGAGTCCACCGAGGACAGGGGTAAACTATGGCTACACCTTC
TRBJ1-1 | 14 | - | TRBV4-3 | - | CASSQPGQRIEAFF | TGCGCCAGCAGCCAACCAGGACAGAGAATTGAAGCTTTCTTT
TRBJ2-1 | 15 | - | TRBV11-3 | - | CASSLDRGAYNEQFF | TGTGCCAGCAGCTTAGACAGGGGGGCCTACAATGAGCAGTTCTTC
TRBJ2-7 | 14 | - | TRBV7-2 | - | CASSAGTHSYEQYF | TGTGCCAGCAGCGCTGGGACACACTCCTACGAGCAGTACTTC
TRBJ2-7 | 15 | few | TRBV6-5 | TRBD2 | CASSYSTSGGAEQYF | TGTGCCAGCAGTTACTCGACTAGCGGGGGGGCCGAGCAGTACTTC
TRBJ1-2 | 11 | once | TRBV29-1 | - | CSAELGYGYTF | TGCAGCGCGGAGTTAGGCTATGGCTACACCTTC
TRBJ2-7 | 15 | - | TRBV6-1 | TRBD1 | CASRGAGQGAGEQYF | TGTGCCAGCAGGGGGGCGGGACAGGGGGCAGGAGAGCAGTACTTC
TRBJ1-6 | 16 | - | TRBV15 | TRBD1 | CATSRDAGTGNSPLHF | TGTGCCACCAGCAGAGATGCCGGGACAGGGAATTCACCCCTCCACTTT
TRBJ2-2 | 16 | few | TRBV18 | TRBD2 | CASSRLAVRNTGELFF | TGTGCCAGCTCTAGACTAGCGGTGAGGAACACCGGGGAGCTGTTTTTT
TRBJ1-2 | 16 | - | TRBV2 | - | CASSESRVLANYGYTF | TGTGCCAGCAGTGAGAGCCGGGTTCTAGCTAACTATGGCTACACCTTC
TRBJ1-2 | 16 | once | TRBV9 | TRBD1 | CASSPDRGRGSDGYTF | TGTGCCAGCAGCCCAGACAGGGGGCGGGGATCGGATGGCTACACCTTC
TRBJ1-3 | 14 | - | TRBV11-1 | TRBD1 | CASSNDRDRNTIYF | TGTGCCAGCAGCAACGACAGGGATCGAAACACCATATATTTT
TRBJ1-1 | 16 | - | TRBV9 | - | CASSVGTKESNTEAFF | TGTGCCAGCAGCGTAGGGACAAAGGAAAGTAACACTGAAGCTTTCTTT
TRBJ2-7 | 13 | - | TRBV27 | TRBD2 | CASSLSGAYEQYF | TGTGCCAGCAGTCTTAGCGGGGCCTACGAGCAGTACTTC